This T cell receptor (beta chain) stems from a study of cytomegalovirus exposure and HLA in healthy donors. Points from the study as a whole: It was approximately 170 TCR beta chains that were listed as cytomegalovirus-associated.

About this clone: What it recognizes is unknown.

TCRdb's table, derived via immunoSEQ multiplex PCR, lists solely in-frame clones and lacks some. This sample carries under 75,000 clones, around 81% of them seen once, and the ten largest clones take 2.5% to 3%. Separation from the roughly 670-subject first cohort characterized the 120-subject validation cohort, to which the donors belonged. The sequencing input was PBMCs. This TCR derives from a man younger than 40 in good health and CMV-seronegative.

The CDR3 sequence: CASSRGQGGYEQYV. In DNA form, the CDR3 reads TGTGCCAGCAGCCGGGGACAGGGGGGGTACGAGCAGTACGTC. The V call is TRBV14, the J call TRBJ2-7; 11 positions agree with TRBD1. CDR1 is SGHDN and CDR2 is FVKESK in the germline V gene. The length of the CDR3 is 14 residues. V lost 4 bases to trimming and J lost 4 bases; unmatched junction nucleotides: 3.